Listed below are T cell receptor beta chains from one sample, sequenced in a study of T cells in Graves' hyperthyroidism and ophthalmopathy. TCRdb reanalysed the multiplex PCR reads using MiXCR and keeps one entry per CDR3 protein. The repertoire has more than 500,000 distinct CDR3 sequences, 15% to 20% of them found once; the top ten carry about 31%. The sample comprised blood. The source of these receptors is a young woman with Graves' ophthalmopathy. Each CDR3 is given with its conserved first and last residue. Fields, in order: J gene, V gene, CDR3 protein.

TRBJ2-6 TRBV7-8 CASNPLGGQVTGANVLTF
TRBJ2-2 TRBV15 CATSMGTGMTGELFF
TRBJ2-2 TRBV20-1 CSASSYHRGWANTGELFF
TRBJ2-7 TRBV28 CASSLVWDHEQYF
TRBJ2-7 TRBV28 CASRTGTYEQYF
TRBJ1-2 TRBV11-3 CASSLEAPYGYTF
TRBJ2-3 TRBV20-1 CSASEQTSGRAADTQYF
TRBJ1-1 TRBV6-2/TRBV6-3 CAIKQGFTEAFF
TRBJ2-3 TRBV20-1 CSARDPARSTDTQYF
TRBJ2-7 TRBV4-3 CASSQQSSGRASHEQYF
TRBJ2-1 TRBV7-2 CASSAGLAGDNEQLF
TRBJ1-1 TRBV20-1 CRTDMNTEAFF
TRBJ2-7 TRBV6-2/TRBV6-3 CASSRRQGHEQYF
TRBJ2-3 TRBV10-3 CAISESQGSDTQYF
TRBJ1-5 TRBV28 CASSLDSWGNQPQHF
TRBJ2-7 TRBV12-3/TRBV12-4 CASSSRDTSYEQYF
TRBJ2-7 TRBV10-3 CAISGETDLRTEQYF
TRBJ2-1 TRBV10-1 CASSESASRPGDEQFF
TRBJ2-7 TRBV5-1 CASSPGVGVIYEQYF
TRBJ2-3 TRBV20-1 CSAPSGIVTDTQYF
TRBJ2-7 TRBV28 CASTLRAFSSYEQYF
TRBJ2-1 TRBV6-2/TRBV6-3 CASSYSATRLSEQFF
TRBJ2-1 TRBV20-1 CSARDMGRGQRAAHEQFF